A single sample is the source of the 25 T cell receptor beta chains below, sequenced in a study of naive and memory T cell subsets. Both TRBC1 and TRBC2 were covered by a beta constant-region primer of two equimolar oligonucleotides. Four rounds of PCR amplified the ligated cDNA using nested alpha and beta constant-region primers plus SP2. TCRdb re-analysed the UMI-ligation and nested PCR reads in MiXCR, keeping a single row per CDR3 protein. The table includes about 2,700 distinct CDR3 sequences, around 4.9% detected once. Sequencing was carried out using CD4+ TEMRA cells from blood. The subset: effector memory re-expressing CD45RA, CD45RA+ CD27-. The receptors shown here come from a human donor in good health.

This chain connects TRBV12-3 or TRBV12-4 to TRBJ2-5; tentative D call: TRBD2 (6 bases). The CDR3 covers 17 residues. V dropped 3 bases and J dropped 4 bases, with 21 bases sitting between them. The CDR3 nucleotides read TGTGCCAGCAGTTTTAGAGGCCTAGCGCTTAAAGGAGAGACCCAGTACTTC. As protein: CASSFRGLALKGETQYF.

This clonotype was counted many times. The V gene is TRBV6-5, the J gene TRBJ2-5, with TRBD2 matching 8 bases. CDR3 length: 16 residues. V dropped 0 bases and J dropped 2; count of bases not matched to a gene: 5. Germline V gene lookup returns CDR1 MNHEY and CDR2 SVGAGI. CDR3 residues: CASSYSSGSGQETQYF. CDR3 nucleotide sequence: TGTGCCAGCAGTTACTCGAGCGGGAGTGGGCAAGAGACCCAGTACTTC.

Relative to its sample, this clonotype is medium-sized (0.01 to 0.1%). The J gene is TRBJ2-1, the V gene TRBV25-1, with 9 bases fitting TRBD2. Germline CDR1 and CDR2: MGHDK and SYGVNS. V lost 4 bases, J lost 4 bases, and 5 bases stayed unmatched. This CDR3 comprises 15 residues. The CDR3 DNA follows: TGTGCCAGCAGTGCGGCTAGCGGGGTTTACAATGAGCAGTTCTTC. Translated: CASSAASGVYNEQFF.

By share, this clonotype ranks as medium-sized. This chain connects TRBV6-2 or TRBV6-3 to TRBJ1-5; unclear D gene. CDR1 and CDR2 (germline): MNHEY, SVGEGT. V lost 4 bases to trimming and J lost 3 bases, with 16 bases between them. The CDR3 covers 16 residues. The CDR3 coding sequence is TGTGCCAGCAGTTGGACGACTGGGCTCATCAATCAGCCCCAGCATTTT. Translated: CASSWTTGLINQPQHF.

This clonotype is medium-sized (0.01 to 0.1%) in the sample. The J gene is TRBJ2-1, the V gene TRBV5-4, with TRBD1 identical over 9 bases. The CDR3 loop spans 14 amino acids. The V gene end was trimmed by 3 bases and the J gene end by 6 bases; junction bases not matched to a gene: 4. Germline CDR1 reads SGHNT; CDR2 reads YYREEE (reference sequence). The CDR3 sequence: CASSWPGQGNEQFF. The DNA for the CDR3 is TGTGCCAGCAGCTGGCCGGGACAGGGCAATGAGCAGTTCTTC.

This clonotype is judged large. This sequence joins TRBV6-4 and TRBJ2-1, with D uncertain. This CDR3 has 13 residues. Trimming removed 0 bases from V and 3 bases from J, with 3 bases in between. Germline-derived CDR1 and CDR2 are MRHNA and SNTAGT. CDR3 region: CASSDSDYNEQFF. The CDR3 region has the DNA TGTGCCAGCAGTGACTCGGACTACAATGAGCAGTTCTTC.

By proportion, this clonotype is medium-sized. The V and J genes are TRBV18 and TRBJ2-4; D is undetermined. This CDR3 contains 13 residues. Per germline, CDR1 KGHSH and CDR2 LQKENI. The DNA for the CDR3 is TGTGCTACCACCCGGGCCCCTGGGGACATTCAGTACTTC. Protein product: CATTRAPGDIQYF.

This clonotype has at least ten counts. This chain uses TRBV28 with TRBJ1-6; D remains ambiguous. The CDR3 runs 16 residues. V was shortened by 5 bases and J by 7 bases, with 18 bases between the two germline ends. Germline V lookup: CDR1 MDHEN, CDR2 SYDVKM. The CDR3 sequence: CASSSRGFPNNSPLHF. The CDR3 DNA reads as TGTGCCAGCAGTAGCCGAGGGTTTCCGAACAATTCACCCCTCCACTTT.

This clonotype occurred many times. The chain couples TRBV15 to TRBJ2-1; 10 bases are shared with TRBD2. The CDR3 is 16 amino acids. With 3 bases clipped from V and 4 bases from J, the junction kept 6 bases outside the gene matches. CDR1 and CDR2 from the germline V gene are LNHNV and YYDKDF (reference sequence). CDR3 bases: TGTGCCACCAGCAGCCGAGCGGGAGGGGGTTACAATGAGCAGTTCTTC. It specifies CATSSRAGGGYNEQFF.

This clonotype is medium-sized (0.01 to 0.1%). The CDR3 protein is CASSGTGGSGANVLTF. As DNA, the CDR3 is TGTGCCAGCAGTGGGACAGGGGGCTCTGGGGCCAACGTCCTGACTTTC. The chain is built from TRBV6-1 and TRBJ2-6, with TRBD1 identical over 10 bases. V was pared by 4 bases and J by 0 bases, with 0 bases of the junction left unmatched. The CDR3 has 16 residues. In germline, CDR1 is MNHNS, CDR2 SASEGT.

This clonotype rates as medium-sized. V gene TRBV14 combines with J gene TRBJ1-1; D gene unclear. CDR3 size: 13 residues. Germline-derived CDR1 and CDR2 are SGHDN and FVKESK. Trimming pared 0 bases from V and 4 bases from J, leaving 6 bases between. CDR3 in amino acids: CASSQDLLTEAFF. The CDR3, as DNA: TGTGCCAGCAGCCAAGATCTTCTCACTGAAGCTTTCTTT.

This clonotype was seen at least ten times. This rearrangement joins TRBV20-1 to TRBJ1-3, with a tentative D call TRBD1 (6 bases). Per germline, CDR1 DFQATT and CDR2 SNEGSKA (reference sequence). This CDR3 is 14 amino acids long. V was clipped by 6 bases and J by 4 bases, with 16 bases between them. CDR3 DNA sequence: TGCAGTGCCCCGGTGGGGGCTACAGGAAACACCATATATTTT. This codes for CSAPVGATGNTIYF.

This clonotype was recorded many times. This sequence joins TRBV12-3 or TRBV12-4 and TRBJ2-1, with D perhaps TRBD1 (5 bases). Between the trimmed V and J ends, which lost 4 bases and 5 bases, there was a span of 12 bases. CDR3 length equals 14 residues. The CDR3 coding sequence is TGTGCCAGCAGTTCCACACCCAGGGACAATGAGCAGTTCTTC. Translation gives CASSSTPRDNEQFF.

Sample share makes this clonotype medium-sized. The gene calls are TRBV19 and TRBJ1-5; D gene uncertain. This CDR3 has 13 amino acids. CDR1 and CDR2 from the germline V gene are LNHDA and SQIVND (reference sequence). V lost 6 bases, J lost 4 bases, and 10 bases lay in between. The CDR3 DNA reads TGTGCCAGTAGCCAAGACGGTAATCAGCCCCAGCATTTT. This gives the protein CASSQDGNQPQHF. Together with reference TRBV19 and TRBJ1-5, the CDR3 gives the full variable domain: DGGITQSPKYLFRKEGQNVTLSCEQNLNHDAMYWYRQDPGQGLRLIYYSQIVNDFQKGDIAEGYSVSREKKESFPLTVTSAQKNPTAFYLCASSQDGNQPQHFGDGTRLSIL.

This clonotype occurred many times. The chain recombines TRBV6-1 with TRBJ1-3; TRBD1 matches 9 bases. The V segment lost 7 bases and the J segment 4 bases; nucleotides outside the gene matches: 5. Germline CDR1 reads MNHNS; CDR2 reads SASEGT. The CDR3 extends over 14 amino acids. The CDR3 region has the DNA TGTGCCAGCATGGGGACAGGGACGGGAAACACCATATATTTT. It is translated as CASMGTGTGNTIYF.

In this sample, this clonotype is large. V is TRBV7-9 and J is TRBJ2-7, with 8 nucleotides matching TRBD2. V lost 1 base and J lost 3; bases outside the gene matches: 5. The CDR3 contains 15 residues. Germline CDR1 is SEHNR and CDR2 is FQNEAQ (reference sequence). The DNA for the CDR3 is TGTGCCAGCAGCTTAGAAGTAGCGGGGAACTACGAGCAGTACTTC. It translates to CASSLEVAGNYEQYF.

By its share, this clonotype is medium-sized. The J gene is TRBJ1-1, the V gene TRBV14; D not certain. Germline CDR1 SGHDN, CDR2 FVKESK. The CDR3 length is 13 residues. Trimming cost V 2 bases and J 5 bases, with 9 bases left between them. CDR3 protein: CASSQLQGTEAFF. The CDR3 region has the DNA TGTGCCAGCAGCCAACTTCAAGGTACTGAAGCTTTCTTT.

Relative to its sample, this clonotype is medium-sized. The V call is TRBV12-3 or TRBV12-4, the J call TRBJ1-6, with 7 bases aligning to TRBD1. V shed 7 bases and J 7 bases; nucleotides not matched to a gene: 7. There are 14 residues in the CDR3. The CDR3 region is CASTLGQLNSPLHF. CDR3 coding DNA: TGTGCCAGCACGCTGGGACAGCTAAATTCACCCCTCCACTTT.

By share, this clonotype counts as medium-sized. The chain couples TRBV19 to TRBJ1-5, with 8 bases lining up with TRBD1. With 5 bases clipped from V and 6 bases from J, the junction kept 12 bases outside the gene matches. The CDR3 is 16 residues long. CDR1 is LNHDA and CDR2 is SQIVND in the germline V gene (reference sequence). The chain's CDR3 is CASSLAPTGVGQPQHF. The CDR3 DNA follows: TGTGCCAGTAGTCTGGCTCCGACAGGGGTGGGTCAGCCCCAGCATTTT. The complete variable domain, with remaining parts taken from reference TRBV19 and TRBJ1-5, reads DGGITQSPKYLFRKEGQNVTLSCEQNLNHDAMYWYRQDPGQGLRLIYYSQIVNDFQKGDIAEGYSVSREKKESFPLTVTSAQKNPTAFYLCASSLAPTGVGQPQHFGDGTRLSIL.

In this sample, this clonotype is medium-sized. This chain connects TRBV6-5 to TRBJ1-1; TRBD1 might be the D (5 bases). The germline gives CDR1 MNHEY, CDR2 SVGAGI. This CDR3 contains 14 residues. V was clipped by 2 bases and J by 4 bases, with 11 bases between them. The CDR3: CASSYDGGVTEAFF. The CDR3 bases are TGTGCCAGCAGTTACGATGGGGGAGTCACTGAAGCTTTCTTT.

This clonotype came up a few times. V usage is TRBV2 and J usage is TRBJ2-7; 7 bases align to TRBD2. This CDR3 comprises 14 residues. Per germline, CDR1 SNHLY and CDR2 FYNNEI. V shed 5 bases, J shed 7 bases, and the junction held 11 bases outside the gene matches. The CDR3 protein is CASSHRLALGEQYF. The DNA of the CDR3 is TGTGCCAGCAGTCATAGACTAGCTTTGGGTGAGCAGTACTTC.

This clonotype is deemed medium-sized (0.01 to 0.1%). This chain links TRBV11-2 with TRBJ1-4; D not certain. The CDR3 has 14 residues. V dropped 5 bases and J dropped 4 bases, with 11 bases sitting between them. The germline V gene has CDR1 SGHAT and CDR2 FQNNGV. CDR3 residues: CASSPRLINEKLFF. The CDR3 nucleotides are TGTGCCAGCAGCCCGAGGTTGATTAATGAAAAACTGTTTTTT.

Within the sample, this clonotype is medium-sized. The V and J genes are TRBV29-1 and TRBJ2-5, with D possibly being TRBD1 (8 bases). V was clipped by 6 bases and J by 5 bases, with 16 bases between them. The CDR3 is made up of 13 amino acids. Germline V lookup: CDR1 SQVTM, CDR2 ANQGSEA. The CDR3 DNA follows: TGCAGCGTAAGCGGGGCAGGGGGCGAGACCCAGTACTTC. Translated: CSVSGAGGETQYF.

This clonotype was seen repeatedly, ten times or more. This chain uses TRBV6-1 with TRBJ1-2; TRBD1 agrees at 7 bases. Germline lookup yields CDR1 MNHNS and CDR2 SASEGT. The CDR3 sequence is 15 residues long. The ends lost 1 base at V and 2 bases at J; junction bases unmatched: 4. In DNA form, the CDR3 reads TGTGCCAGCAGTGAAGTAGGGGGCGTGAACTATGGCTACACCTTC. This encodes CASSEVGGVNYGYTF.

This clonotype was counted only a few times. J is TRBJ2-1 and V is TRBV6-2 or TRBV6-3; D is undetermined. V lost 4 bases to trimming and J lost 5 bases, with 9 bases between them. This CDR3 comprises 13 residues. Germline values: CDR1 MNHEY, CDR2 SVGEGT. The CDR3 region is CASSSRPDNEQFF. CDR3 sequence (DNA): TGTGCCAGCAGTTCCCGACCTGACAATGAGCAGTTCTTC.